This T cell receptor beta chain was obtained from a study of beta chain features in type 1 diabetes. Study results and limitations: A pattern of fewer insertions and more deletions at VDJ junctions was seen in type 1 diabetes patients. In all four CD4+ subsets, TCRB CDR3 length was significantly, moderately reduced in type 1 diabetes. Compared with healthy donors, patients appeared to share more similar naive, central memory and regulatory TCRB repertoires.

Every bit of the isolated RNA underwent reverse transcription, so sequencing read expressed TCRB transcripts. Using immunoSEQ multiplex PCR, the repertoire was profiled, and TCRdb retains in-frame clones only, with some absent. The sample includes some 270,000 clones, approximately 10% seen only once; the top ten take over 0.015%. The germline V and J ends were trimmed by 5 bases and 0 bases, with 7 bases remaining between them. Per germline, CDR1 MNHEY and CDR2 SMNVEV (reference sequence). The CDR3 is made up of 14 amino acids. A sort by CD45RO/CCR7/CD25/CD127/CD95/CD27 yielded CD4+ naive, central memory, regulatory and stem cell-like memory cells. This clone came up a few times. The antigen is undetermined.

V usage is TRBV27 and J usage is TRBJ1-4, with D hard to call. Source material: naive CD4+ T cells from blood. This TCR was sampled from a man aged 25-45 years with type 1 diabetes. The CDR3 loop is CASSRDATNEKLFF. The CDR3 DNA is TGTGCCAGCAGTCGCGATGCAACTAATGAAAAACTGTTTTTT. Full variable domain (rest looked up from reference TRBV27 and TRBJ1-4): EAQVTQNPRYLITVTGKKLTVTCSQNMNHEYMSWYRQDPGLGLRQIYYSMNVEVTDKGDVPEGYKVSRKEKRNFPLILESPSPNQTSLYFCASSRDATNEKLFFGSGTQLSVL.